This is a list of T cell receptor beta chains from one sample in a study of blood T cells in healthy people across ages. Each CDR3 protein gets one entry after TCRdb re-called the 5' RACE reads with MiXCR. The sample lists some 1.6 million distinct CDR3 sequences; about 32% were seen once. The sequencing input was blood. Source of these receptors: a woman in her twenties or thirties in good health. CDR3s include the opening cysteine and the closing phenylalanine or tryptophan. The D gene is left open where the match is weak.

D gene: -; J gene: TRBJ2-7; V gene: TRBV12-3/TRBV12-4; CDR3 protein: CASSLHRGGLTYEQYF
D gene: -; J gene: TRBJ2-1; V gene: TRBV9; CDR3 protein: CASSPLREEGDEQFF
D gene: -; J gene: TRBJ2-5; V gene: TRBV9; CDR3 protein: CASSGTRQETQYF
D gene: -; J gene: TRBJ2-1; V gene: TRBV6-2/TRBV6-3; CDR3 protein: CASIGRVSSYNEQFF
D gene: TRBD2; J gene: TRBJ2-2; V gene: TRBV12-3/TRBV12-4; CDR3 protein: CASSLGPIAGGKGELFF
D gene: TRBD2; J gene: TRBJ2-3; V gene: TRBV10-3; CDR3 protein: CAVQETGGLTDTQYF
D gene: -; J gene: TRBJ1-2; V gene: TRBV4-1; CDR3 protein: CASSQDPQIGHGYTF
D gene: -; J gene: TRBJ2-7; V gene: TRBV10-1; CDR3 protein: CASSPGPTAGEQYF
D gene: -; J gene: TRBJ2-1; V gene: TRBV20-1; CDR3 protein: CSARMLDRGSNEQFF
D gene: TRBD1; J gene: TRBJ1-2; V gene: TRBV9; CDR3 protein: CASSAGQGPNYGYTF
D gene: -; J gene: TRBJ2-2; V gene: TRBV29-1; CDR3 protein: CSVDTGGELFF
D gene: -; J gene: TRBJ1-4; V gene: TRBV3-1; CDR3 protein: CASRPKGQYNEKLFF
D gene: TRBD2; J gene: TRBJ2-5; V gene: TRBV5-1; CDR3 protein: CASREGLAGLQETQYF
D gene: -; J gene: TRBJ2-1; V gene: TRBV7-2; CDR3 protein: CASSFRPIYNEQFF
D gene: -; J gene: TRBJ2-6; V gene: TRBV7-2; CDR3 protein: CTSTLRLRGAGANVLTF
D gene: TRBD2; J gene: TRBJ2-4; V gene: TRBV7-9; CDR3 protein: CASRESGGQNIQYF
D gene: TRBD1; J gene: TRBJ2-3; V gene: TRBV3-1; CDR3 protein: CASSQWDRSTDTQYF
D gene: -; J gene: TRBJ2-7; V gene: TRBV6-1; CDR3 protein: CASREKSPGLDEQYF
D gene: -; J gene: TRBJ1-1; V gene: TRBV6-1; CDR3 protein: CASSEAFF
D gene: -; J gene: TRBJ2-1; V gene: TRBV6-2/TRBV6-3; CDR3 protein: CASSYADRTYNEQFF
D gene: TRBD1; J gene: TRBJ2-2; V gene: TRBV6-1; CDR3 protein: CASSEALGGGTGELFF
D gene: -; J gene: TRBJ1-1; V gene: TRBV28; CDR3 protein: CASSLSEGRGTEAFF
D gene: -; J gene: TRBJ2-5; V gene: TRBV20-1; CDR3 protein: CSARDRRVQTQYF
D gene: -; J gene: TRBJ2-7; V gene: TRBV14; CDR3 protein: CASSPHGTGLMSYEQYF
D gene: -; J gene: -; V gene: TRBV12-3/TRBV12-4; CDR3 protein: CASNAQPSSYNEQYF
D gene: TRBD2; J gene: TRBJ2-5; V gene: TRBV7-6; CDR3 protein: CASSLRASGVQETQYF
D gene: -; J gene: TRBJ2-1; V gene: TRBV25-1; CDR3 protein: CASSEGGPQFF
D gene: -; J gene: TRBJ2-3; V gene: TRBV6-1; CDR3 protein: CASIRGANTDTQYF
D gene: TRBD2; J gene: TRBJ2-1; V gene: TRBV7-3; CDR3 protein: CASSTDSGGTYNEQFF
D gene: -; J gene: TRBJ2-1; V gene: TRBV3-1; CDR3 protein: CASSQVLGGNNEQFF
D gene: -; J gene: TRBJ2-5; V gene: TRBV7-2; CDR3 protein: CASSLSSSRETQYF
D gene: -; J gene: TRBJ2-5; V gene: TRBV20-1; CDR3 protein: CSATTGGPGAQYF
D gene: -; J gene: TRBJ2-1; V gene: TRBV5-1; CDR3 protein: CASSLGESDYNEQFF
D gene: -; J gene: TRBJ1-4; V gene: TRBV4-1; CDR3 protein: CASSQAPIPGGEKLFF
D gene: -; J gene: TRBJ2-1; V gene: TRBV6-5; CDR3 protein: CASSFPPPNEQFF
D gene: -; J gene: TRBJ2-4; V gene: TRBV3-1; CDR3 protein: CASSLRGILGKNIQYF
D gene: -; J gene: TRBJ1-1; V gene: TRBV20-1; CDR3 protein: CSADSYTEAFF
D gene: TRBD2; J gene: TRBJ2-2; V gene: TRBV20-1; CDR3 protein: CSAGVGGGNTGELFF
D gene: TRBD1; J gene: TRBJ1-4; V gene: TRBV6-1; CDR3 protein: CASSERDRSRLDEKLFF
D gene: -; J gene: TRBJ2-3; V gene: TRBV6-2/TRBV6-3; CDR3 protein: CASSKTGEDTQYF
D gene: -; J gene: TRBJ1-5; V gene: TRBV6-1; CDR3 protein: CASSESGPGNQPQHF
D gene: -; J gene: TRBJ1-4; V gene: TRBV20-1; CDR3 protein: CSARAGLSRGNEKLFF
D gene: TRBD2; J gene: -; V gene: TRBV29-1; CDR3 protein: CSVFSGTSGSPNTYYNEQYF
D gene: -; J gene: TRBJ1-1; V gene: TRBV3-1; CDR3 protein: CASSQVRGRESIRGTEAFF